The 19 T cell receptor beta chains below were found in one sample sequenced in a study of T-cell memory formation after mild COVID-19. TCRdb reprocessed the 5' RACE reads with MiXCR, giving one entry per CDR3 protein. There are approximately 440,000 distinct CDR3 sequences in the sample; over 15% occur only once, and approximately 8.4% lies in the top ten. The sample was PBMCs or a T cell subset sorted from them (not recorded which). These receptors originate from an adult woman who had mild COVID-19 (a few samples of this study predate the infection). Cell type and time point are not known.

This clonotype was found a few times. V and J are TRBV5-1 and TRBJ2-3; D is unresolved. This CDR3 is built from 14 residues. CDR1 is SGHRS and CDR2 is YFSETQ in the germline V gene. V lost 4 bases, J lost 5 bases, and 14 bases lay in between. The chain's CDR3 is CASSPENGVDTQYF. In DNA, the CDR3 is TGCGCCAGCAGCCCGGAGAATGGAGTAGATACGCAGTATTTT.

This clonotype was seen a handful of times. This sequence joins TRBV2 and TRBJ2-4; TRBD1 matches 7 bases. From germline, CDR1 is SNHLY and CDR2 FYNNEI. This CDR3 comprises 15 residues. Germline trimming cut 7 bases from V and 8 bases from J; bases unmatched to any gene: 14. CDR3 nucleotide sequence: TGTGCCAGCAAGCTACAGGGGCTTCCCTCAGACATTCAGTACTTC. This sequence encodes CASKLQGLPSDIQYF.

There are a few counts of this clonotype. The chain links TRBV9 to TRBJ2-2; the match to TRBD2 covers 12 bases. The CDR3 spans 16 residues. CDR1 is SGDLS and CDR2 is YYNGEE in the germline V gene. V was clipped by 4 bases and J by 4 bases; unmatched bases: 5. In DNA, the CDR3 is TGTGCCAGCAGCACAGCTAGCGGGAGGGCCACCGGGGAGCTGTTTTTT. Residues: CASSTASGRATGELFF.

This clonotype showed up just a few times. The chain links TRBV12-3 or TRBV12-4 to TRBJ1-4, with D possibly being TRBD1 (5 bases). V lost 6 bases to trimming and J lost 8 bases, with 13 bases between them. The CDR3 spans 13 residues. CDR3 nucleotides: TGTGCCAGCAGCCCACGACAGTCCGAAAAACTGTTTTTT. Amino acid sequence: CASSPRQSEKLFF.

This clonotype was observed a handful of times. The genes are TRBV29-1 and TRBJ2-7; TRBD1 matches 8 bases. From germline, CDR1 is SQVTM and CDR2 ANQGSEA. This CDR3 is 13 amino acids long. The J segment lost 3 bases and the V segment lost 5 bases, leaving 6 bases of the junction unmatched. The CDR3 sequence: CSVLRQGSYEQYF. The CDR3 DNA follows: TGCAGCGTTCTTCGACAGGGGAGCTACGAGCAGTACTTC.

There are many counts of this clonotype. The chain carries TRBV11-3 and TRBJ2-7, with D maybe TRBD2 (5 bases). The V end lost 0 bases, the J end lost 4 bases, and 10 bases lay between the germline ends. Germline V lookup: CDR1 SGHNT, CDR2 YENEEA. There are 14 residues in the CDR3. The CDR3 sequence: CASSLEVQRYEQYF. CDR3 nucleotide sequence: TGTGCCAGCAGCTTAGAGGTCCAGCGGTACGAGCAGTACTTC.

This clonotype was found many times. V gene TRBV12-3 or TRBV12-4 combines with J gene TRBJ1-5, with a possible D match to TRBD1 (6 bases). This CDR3 has 12 amino acids. V gave up 8 bases and J gave up 6 bases, with 11 bases separating them. For the CDR3, the DNA is TGTGCCAGCCGTCGGACAGTTCAGCCCCAGCATTTT. Its translation is CASRRTVQPQHF.

This clonotype was seen at least ten times. The rearrangement uses TRBV12-3 or TRBV12-4 and TRBJ1-3; TRBD1 is a possible D gene (5 bases). The CDR3 covers 15 residues. The ends were cut back, 5 bases at V and 3 bases at J, with 14 bases in the middle. The CDR3 nucleotides are TGTGCCAGCAGTCTTGGGCAGGGTAATGGAAACACCATATATTTT. Translation: CASSLGQGNGNTIYF.

In its sample, this clonotype was seen a few times. The chain combines TRBV4-1 with TRBJ2-4; 7 bases are a match to TRBD1. With 4 bases clipped from V and 8 bases from J, the junction kept 5 bases outside the gene matches. In germline, CDR1 is MGHRA, CDR2 YSYEKL. This CDR3 contains 13 residues. CDR3 protein: CASSRGGWDIQYF. CDR3 bases: TGCGCCAGCAGCCGAGGGGGCTGGGACATTCAGTACTTC.

This clonotype was recorded many times. The genes are TRBV6-2 or TRBV6-3 and TRBJ2-1; 14 nucleotides line up with TRBD2. The CDR3 is 14 residues long. CDR1 is MNHEY, CDR2 SVGEGT, per germline. V trimming: 6 bases; J trimming: 7 bases; junction bases outside the gene matches: 2. This CDR3 reads CASRTSGRGNEQFF. In DNA, the CDR3 is TGTGCCAGCAGGACTAGCGGGAGGGGGAATGAGCAGTTCTTC.

The V gene is TRBV20-1, the J gene TRBJ2-7; weak D call: TRBD2 (5 bases). Per germline, CDR1 DFQATT and CDR2 SNEGSKA (reference sequence). CDR3 length: 14 residues. V was trimmed by 5 bases and J by 4 bases, leaving 18 bases between them. The DNA for the CDR3 is TGCAGTGCTTCACACCCGGGGAGCCGGTACGAGCAGTACTTC. As protein: CSASHPGSRYEQYF.

Only a few counts were recorded for this clonotype. The chain recombines TRBV6-2 or TRBV6-3 with TRBJ2-2, with 7 bases that match TRBD1. The length of the CDR3 is 14 residues. CDR1 MNHEY and CDR2 SVGEGT come from the germline V gene. The V gene end was trimmed by 5 bases and the J gene end by 5 bases; junction bases not matched to a gene: 5. Here the CDR3 reads CASSIRQGTGELFF. The CDR3 DNA reads TGTGCCAGCAGTATCCGACAGGGAACCGGGGAGCTGTTTTTT.

The chain is built from TRBV4-3 and TRBJ2-7; D may match TRBD1 or TRBD2 (5 bases each). Trimming shortened V by 1 base and J by 6 bases, and 19 bases separated the two germline ends. In germline, CDR1 is LGHNA, CDR2 YSLEER. This CDR3 region has 16 residues. The CDR3 coding sequence is TGCGCCAGCAGCCAAGGGTCGGGGCAGTTAGCGCCCGAGCAGTACTTC. Its protein product is CASSQGSGQLAPEQYF.

This clonotype was counted a few times. This chain's CDR3 is CASSLSRANTGELFF. CDR3 bases: TGTGCCAGCAGCTTATCCAGGGCTAACACCGGGGAGCTGTTTTTT. The chain carries TRBV7-9 and TRBJ2-2, with D tentatively TRBD1 (5 bases). V was shortened by 2 bases and J by 2 bases, with 9 bases between the two germline ends. This CDR3 region has 15 residues. The germline gives CDR1 SEHNR, CDR2 FQNEAQ (reference sequence).

In its sample, this clonotype was seen a few times. The chain joins TRBV15 to TRBJ2-5; D is possibly TRBD1 (6 bases). The V end lost 0 bases, the J end lost 5 bases, and 13 bases lay between the germline ends. The CDR3 loop spans 15 amino acids. The germline V gene encodes CDR1 LNHNV and CDR2 YYDKDF (reference sequence). The CDR3 DNA sequence: TGTGCCACCAGCAGAGATATGGGGGCTCGGGAGACCCAGTACTTC. Translating gives CATSRDMGARETQYF.

This clonotype was recorded a few times. The V call is TRBV5-1, the J call TRBJ2-7, with 9 bases lining up with TRBD1. The CDR3 runs 14 residues. V lost 4 bases, J lost 4 bases, and 6 bases stayed unmatched. The germline CDR1 and CDR2 sequences are SGHRS and YFSETQ. The CDR3 is CASSPRTGVYEQYF. CDR3 DNA sequence: TGCGCCAGCAGCCCCCGGACAGGGGTATACGAGCAGTACTTC.

The chain joins TRBV7-9 to TRBJ2-1; TRBD2 might be the D (6 bases). Germline V lookup: CDR1 SEHNR, CDR2 FQNEAQ (reference sequence). Trimming took off 4 bases at V and 3 bases at J, with 16 bases between the two ends. CDR3 length: 16 residues. The CDR3 loop reads CASSSPGVGGYNEQFF. The CDR3 bases are TGTGCCAGCAGCTCCCCGGGAGTTGGGGGCTACAATGAGCAGTTCTTC.

The rearrangement uses TRBV3-1 and TRBJ2-3; D may be TRBD1 or TRBD2 (5 bases each). The CDR3 has 15 residues. CDR1 and CDR2 (germline): LGHDT, YNNKEL (reference sequence). Trimming removed 3 bases at V and 7 bases at J, with 17 bases between. CDR3 in DNA: TGTGCCAGCAGCCAGCTTACCGGGACGCCCAATACGCAGTATTTT. This sequence encodes CASSQLTGTPNTQYF.

This clonotype was counted between two and nine times. This chain uses TRBV13 with TRBJ2-7; 9 bases map to TRBD1. This CDR3 comprises 17 residues. Germline CDR1 is PRHDT and CDR2 is FYEKMQ (reference sequence). Trimming removed 4 bases from V and 3 bases from J; junction bases left unmatched: 13. CDR3 nucleotide sequence: TGTGCCAGCAGCTCTTACGCGCAGGGACAGGGCCTCTACGAGCAGTACTTC. This encodes CASSSYAQGQGLYEQYF.